A selection of T cell receptor beta chains follows, all from one sample in a study of Ad26.COV2.S vaccination and SARS-CoV-2 variants. The data were produced by immunoSEQ multiplex PCR, yet TCRdb's version contains in-frame clones alone and is incomplete. The repertoire holds 360,000 or so clones, with around 89% as singletons. Sequenced here: peripheral blood, sampled in a trial of Ad26.COV2.S vaccine versus placebo. Receptors were obtained from a person between 18 and 59 years old who received the Ad26.COV2.S COVID-19 vaccine or a placebo. Both conserved end residues are part of each CDR3. D genes are given only for firm matches. Clone size appears in some rows only: once, few, many, or a class for an expanded clone.

TGTGCCAGTAGTATAGGTGGGACATCTGGAAACACCATATATTTT	CASSIGGTSGNTIYF	NA	TRBJ1-3	15	NA	TRBV19
TGTGCCAGCAGCACGACACAGAGCTCCTACGAGCAGTACTTC	CASSTTQSSYEQYF	NA	TRBJ2-7	14	once	TRBV7-9
TGTGCCAGCAGTGTTGATAGAACAGGGCCGGGGGAGCAGTACTTC	CASSVDRTGPGEQYF	NA	TRBJ2-7	15	NA	TRBV2
TGTGCCAGCGCTGGGAGTGGATACAATGAGCAGTTCTTC	CASAGSGYNEQFF	NA	TRBJ2-1	13	NA	TRBV28
TGTGCCAGCAGCTTGGGGGCATGGGAGGATCAGCCCCAGCATTTT	CASSLGAWEDQPQHF	NA	TRBJ1-5	15	NA	TRBV5-8
TGTGCCAGCAGCTCCGGACAAACAGATACGCAGTATTTT	CASSSGQTDTQYF	NA	TRBJ2-3	13	NA	TRBV28
TGTGCCAGCAGTTACGTCGGGGGCGCAAATTCACCCCTCCACTTT	CASSYVGGANSPLHF	NA	TRBJ1-6	15	few	TRBV6-5
TGTGCCTGGAGTGTAGGAGGGCTGGCGGGAAACACCATATATTTT	CAWSVGGLAGNTIYF	NA	TRBJ1-3	15	once	TRBV30
TGTGCCAGCTCACCACCCACGGCAGGCCGTCGGTCACCCCTCCACTTT	CASSPPTAGRRSPLHF	NA	TRBJ1-6	16	NA	TRBV18
TGTGCCAGCAGTGAGCGGCAGGGGACGGTAGCTTTCTTT	CASSERQGTVAFF	NA	TRBJ1-1	13	NA	TRBV6-1
TGTGCCACCAGCCCCGGACGGGACTCTGGAAACACCATATATTTT	CATSPGRDSGNTIYF	NA	TRBJ1-3	15	NA	TRBV15
TGTGCCTTTAGCGGGAGCTCCTACAATGAGCAGTTCTTC	CAFSGSSYNEQFF	TRBD2	TRBJ2-1	13	once	TRBV30
TGTGCCAGCAAAATAGGGGGGGGATCGCTTAACCAAGAGACCCAGTACTTC	CASKIGGGSLNQETQYF	NA	TRBJ2-5	17	once	TRBV7-8
TGTGCCAGCAGCGAAGCCCTTCGTAATGAGCAGTTCTTC	CASSEALRNEQFF	NA	TRBJ2-1	13	NA	TRBV9
TGCGCCAGCAGCTCGGTCGACAATGGGAGGGTTGGCTACACCTTC	CASSSVDNGRVGYTF	NA	TRBJ1-2	15	NA	TRBV5-1
TGTGCCAGCAGCTTAACCTCCGGGTACAATGAGCAGTTCTTC	CASSLTSGYNEQFF	NA	TRBJ2-1	14	NA	TRBV5-5
TGTGCCAGCAGCTTTTTCCCCCCTCGACTAGCGGGAACCCCCAATGAGCAGTTCTTC	CASSFFPPRLAGTPNEQFF	TRBD2	TRBJ2-1	19	NA	TRBV7-2
TGTGCCAGCAGTGCCCAGGGGGTGGACGGCTACACCTTC	CASSAQGVDGYTF	TRBD1	TRBJ1-2	13	NA	TRBV12-3/TRBV12-4
TGTGCCAGCAGTTACCCAGGAACCTATGGCTACACCTTC	CASSYPGTYGYTF	NA	TRBJ1-2	13	NA	TRBV6-2/TRBV6-3
TGTGCCAGCAGCTACCCCGGCCTGCGTGGAGGCCTCGAGCAGTACTTC	CASSYPGLRGGLEQYF	NA	TRBJ2-7	16	NA	TRBV11-2
TGCAGCGTTGAGGGGGTACTTGTAGGGAGGGCAGATACGCAGTATTTT	CSVEGVLVGRADTQYF	TRBD2	TRBJ2-3	16	NA	TRBV29-1
TGTGCCAGCAGCTTGGGGCAGACATCACCTGTCGAACATTTT	CASSLGQTSPVEHF	NA	TRBJ1-5	14	NA	TRBV5-5
TGTGCCAGCAGCCAAGGGGGAAAAGAGACCCAGTACTTC	CASSQGGKETQYF	NA	TRBJ2-5	13	NA	TRBV4-2
TGTGCCTGGTCGGGGCGGGGGCTGGCTTCCGATGGCTACACCTTC	CAWSGRGLASDGYTF	NA	TRBJ1-2	15	NA	TRBV30
TGTGCCAGCAGCCTTGGCGTAGGGGAGACCCAGTACTTC	CASSLGVGETQYF	NA	TRBJ2-5	13	NA	TRBV14
TGTGCTAGTGGTTTGGTAAGACAGCCCCAGCATTTT	CASGLVRQPQHF	NA	TRBJ1-5	12	NA	TRBV12-5
TGTGCCAGCAGTAGCTCCTCCTACAATGAGCAGTTCTTC	CASSSSSYNEQFF	NA	TRBJ2-1	13	NA	TRBV9
TGTGCCAGCAGTTACGGCAGGGCTGGAAACACCATATATTTT	CASSYGRAGNTIYF	NA	TRBJ1-3	14	once	TRBV6-5
TGTGCCAGCAGCCAAGTCGGGCAGGGTAGCTACGAGCAGTACTTC	CASSQVGQGSYEQYF	NA	TRBJ2-7	15	NA	TRBV14
TGTGCCAGTAGTATAGATGGTACTAGCGGGTGGGGCAATGAGCAGTTCTTC	CASSIDGTSGWGNEQFF	TRBD2	TRBJ2-1	17	NA	TRBV19
TGTGCCAGCAGCTTAGGGACTAGCGCGGTCGAGCAGTACTTC	CASSLGTSAVEQYF	TRBD2	TRBJ2-7	14	NA	TRBV7-9
TGTGCCAGCAGTTTGGACGGACAGGGAGTGGTCGGTGACATTCAGTACTTC	CASSLDGQGVVGDIQYF	TRBD1	TRBJ2-4	17	NA	TRBV28
TGTGCCAGCAGTTTACAGAGAAAGAACACTGAAGCTTTCTTT	CASSLQRKNTEAFF	NA	TRBJ1-1	14	few	TRBV28
TGTGCCAGCAGCCAAGGGCAGGCTTACGAGCAGTACTTC	CASSQGQAYEQYF	NA	TRBJ2-7	13	NA	TRBV3-1/TRBV3-2
TGTGCCAGCAGCCCCCTCAGTTCCAATCAGCCCCAGCATTTT	CASSPLSSNQPQHF	NA	TRBJ1-5	14	NA	TRBV28